One TCR beta chain is described in this entry. These data belong to a study of blood T cell repertoires in COVID-19. Study-wide context: Italy, Spain and the United States were the sources of the convalescent and acute COVID-19 samples.

The CDR3 consists of 17 residues. V was cut by 4 bases and J by 5 bases, with 20 bases left in between. Germline assignment: CDR1 KGHDR and CDR2 SFDVKD. The repertoire was sequenced with immunoSEQ multiplex PCR; TCRdb's copy has only in-frame clones and lacks some. The top ten clones hold approximately 1% of a sample with roughly 120,000 clones, approximately 90% of them seen once. The chain uses TRBV24-1 and TRBJ2-1; possibly TRBD1 for D (6 bases). The sequenced material came from peripheral blood. This TCR was recovered from a human donor in a cohort sampled during active COVID-19. The DNA for the CDR3 is TGTGCCACCAGTGACCACACGACAGGTCTCGGAGACAATGAGCAGTTCTTC. Protein: CATSDHTTGLGDNEQFF.